This TCR beta chain was recorded in a study of blood T cell repertoires in COVID-19. Study summary: Nucleic acid was either cDNA or gDNA, and it came from T cells, B-cell-depleted T cells, or PBMCs.

Participants were aged roughly 18 to 90 years, lived in 20 to 25 US areas, and enrolled virtually. Cohort allocation depended upon clinical history that participants reported. The CDR3 runs to 12 residues. The germline CDR1 and CDR2 sequences are MGHRA and YSYEKL. V lost 5 bases and J lost 10; bases outside the gene matches: 5. Authors' processing steps: Reference gene primer amplification gave nucleated cell count estimates. Measured with immunoSEQ multiplex PCR; TCRdb has only the in-frame clones, and not every one. V, J and clone size are those of that table, while D and trimming were read from the DNA. This table holds over 250,000 clones, roughly 90% found once.

The V gene is TRBV4-1, the J gene TRBJ2-1; TRBD2 matches 7 bases. Sequencing was performed on PBMCs or T cells enriched from blood (not recorded which). The source of this sequence is a woman in her twenties or thirties who had recovered from COVID-19. The CDR3 reads CASSVAGQEQFF. CDR3 DNA sequence: TGCGCCAGCAGCGTAGCGGGCCAAGAGCAGTTCTTC.